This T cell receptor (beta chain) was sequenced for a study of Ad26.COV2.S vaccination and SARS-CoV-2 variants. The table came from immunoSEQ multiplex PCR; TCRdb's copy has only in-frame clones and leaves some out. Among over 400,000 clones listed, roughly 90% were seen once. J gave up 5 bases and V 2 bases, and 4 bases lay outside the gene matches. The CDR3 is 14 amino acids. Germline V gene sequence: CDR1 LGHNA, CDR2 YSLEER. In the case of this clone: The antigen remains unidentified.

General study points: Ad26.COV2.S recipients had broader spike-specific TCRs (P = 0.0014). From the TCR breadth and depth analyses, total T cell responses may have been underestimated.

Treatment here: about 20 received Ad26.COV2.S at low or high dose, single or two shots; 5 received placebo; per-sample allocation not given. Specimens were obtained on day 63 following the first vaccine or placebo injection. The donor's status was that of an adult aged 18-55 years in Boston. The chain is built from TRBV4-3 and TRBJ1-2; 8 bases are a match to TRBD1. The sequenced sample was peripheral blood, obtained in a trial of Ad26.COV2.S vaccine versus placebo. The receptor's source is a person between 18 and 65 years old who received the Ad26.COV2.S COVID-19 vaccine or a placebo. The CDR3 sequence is CASSQLDRGYGYTF. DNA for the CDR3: TGCGCCAGCAGCCAACTCGACAGGGGATATGGCTACACCTTC.